One and the same sample provided the 32 T cell receptor beta chains below, sequenced in a study of T cells in Graves' hyperthyroidism and ophthalmopathy (dated by TCRdb to between 2018 and 2021). Library preparation used multiplex PCR. Sequenced using an Illumina HiSeq 2000. The TCR beta CDR3 regions were amplified from the RNA transcripts. The TCR CDR3 was subjected to a first round of RT-PCR using the HTBI primer set and the Qiagen OneStep RT-PCR kit. Through fastp at Q25 and MiXCR, TCRdb rebuilt clones from the public reads, retaining in-frame beta chains. Each entry is one CDR3 protein sequence, shown with its most common DNA and genes. The sample yields 300,000 to 450,000 distinct CDR3 sequences; approximately 18% were counted once. The top ten constitute 34% of the sample. The sample consisted of blood. The receptor source for this set is a woman in her twenties or thirties with Graves' hyperthyroidism that later progressed to Graves' ophthalmopathy.

This chain uses TRBV18 with TRBJ2-1; 9 bases match TRBD1. Germline CDR1 is KGHSH and CDR2 is LQKENI. The CDR3 sequence is 17 residues long. J was trimmed by 6 bases and V by 2 bases; bases with no gene match: 11. In DNA form, the CDR3 reads TGTGCCAGCTCACCAACTCGACAGGGGGTTTTGGGCAATGAGCAGTTCTTC. This encodes CASSPTRQGVLGNEQFF.

This clonotype was seen at least ten times. V and J are TRBV20-1 and TRBJ1-1; 10 nucleotides line up with TRBD1. The CDR3 loop spans 14 amino acids. Germline-derived CDR1 and CDR2 are DFQATT and SNEGSKA (reference sequence). Trimming took 1 base from V and 3 from J; bases not matched to a gene: 2. CDR3 loop: CSARGGTGDTEAFF. The CDR3 DNA follows: TGCAGTGCTAGAGGAGGGACAGGGGACACTGAAGCTTTCTTT.

In this sample, this clonotype turned up many times. The V call is TRBV28, the J call TRBJ1-1; D ambiguous. This CDR3 has 14 residues. V was clipped by 5 bases and J by 6 bases, with 16 bases between them. Germline CDR1 and CDR2: MDHEN and SYDVKM. This CDR3 is CASSPGSRFAEAFF. The CDR3 region has the DNA TGTGCCAGCAGTCCTGGATCCCGCTTCGCTGAAGCTTTCTTT.

This clonotype has just a few counts. The CDR3 protein is CATRDRGGYEQYF. The CDR3 DNA reads as TGCGCCACCCGGGACAGGGGAGGATACGAGCAGTACTTC. The gene calls are TRBV10-2 and TRBJ2-7; 10 bases align to TRBD1. V dropped 10 bases and J dropped 4; count of bases not matched to a gene: 7. The germline CDR1 and CDR2 sequences are WSHSY and SAAADI. This CDR3 contains 13 residues.

This clonotype was counted many times. CDR3 region: CSAQRAYYGYTF. The CDR3 region has the DNA TGCAGTGCTCAGAGGGCTTACTATGGCTACACCTTC. This chain connects TRBV20-1 to TRBJ1-2; D ambiguous. V lost 5 bases to trimming and J lost 3 bases, with 10 bases between them. The CDR3 has 12 residues. Germline V gene sequence: CDR1 DFQATT, CDR2 SNEGSKA (reference sequence).

This clonotype was seen repeatedly, ten times or more. The chain recombines TRBV9 with TRBJ2-7; 8 bases are shared with TRBD2. Germline V gives CDR1 SGDLS, CDR2 YYNGEE. The V and J ends lost 4 bases and 6 bases, in that order; junction bases with no gene match: 12. This CDR3 is 15 amino acids long. CDR3: CASSPTSGRAAEQYF. The DNA for the CDR3 is TGTGCCAGCAGCCCTACGTCCGGGAGGGCCGCCGAGCAGTACTTC. The whole variable domain, remainder taken from reference TRBV9 and TRBJ2-7, is DSGVTQTPKHLITATGQRVTLRCSPRSGDLSVYWYQQSLDQGLQFLIQYYNGEERAKGNILERFSAQQFPDLHSELNLSSLELGDSALYFCASSPTSGRAAEQYFGPGTRLTVT.

Points on this clonotype: A read error may be the cause here, since a much bigger clone is one base away. This chain connects TRBV2 to TRBJ1-5, with unresolved D. This CDR3 contains 15 residues. Germline lookup yields CDR1 SNHLY and CDR2 FYNNEI. CDR3 amino acids: CASSVVKGSNRPQHF. Here the CDR3 DNA reads TGTGCCAGCAGTGTGGTGAAGGGAAGCAATCGGCCCCAGCATTTT. The whole variable domain, remainder taken from reference TRBV2 and TRBJ1-5, is EPEVTQTPSHQVTQMGQEVILRCVPISNHLYFYWYRQILGQKVEFLVSFYNNEISEKSEIFDDQFSVERPDGSNFTLKIRSTKLEDSAMYFCASSVVKGSNRPQHFGDGTRLSIL.

The rearrangement links TRBV2 to TRBJ2-2; 7 bases are shared with TRBD2. J lost 4 bases, V lost 4 bases, and 3 bases had no gene match. Germline loops: CDR1 SNHLY, CDR2 FYNNEI. This CDR3 has 14 residues. The CDR3 DNA sequence: TGTGCCAGCAGTGTGGGGGGGTTCACCGGGGAGCTGTTTTTT. It is translated as CASSVGGFTGELFF.

There are many counts of this clonotype. The CDR3 DNA sequence: TGTGCCAGCAGTTTATATTTGGAAGAGACCAATGAGCAGTTCTTC. It yields the protein CASSLYLEETNEQFF. The chain couples TRBV27 to TRBJ2-1; D unresolved. The CDR3 contains 15 residues. CDR1 is MNHEY and CDR2 is SMNVEV in the germline V gene (reference sequence). V was cut by 1 base and J by 6 bases, with 13 bases left in between.

This clonotype was seen ten or more times. The V call is TRBV27, the J call TRBJ2-2; no definite D call. The CDR3 totals 15 residues. Per the germline V gene, CDR1 is MNHEY and CDR2 is SMNVEV (reference sequence). Between the trimmed V and J ends, which lost 1 base and 1 base, there was a span of 7 bases. CDR3 coding DNA: TGTGCCAGCAGTTTATGGACGGGGAACACCGGGGAGCTGTTTTTT. This translates into CASSLWTGNTGELFF.

In this sample, this clonotype turned up a few times. This chain's CDR3 is CASSSRGANVLTF. The CDR3 coding sequence is TGTGCCAGCAGCTCAAGAGGGGCCAACGTCCTGACTTTC. The rearrangement uses TRBV11-3 and TRBJ2-6, with D unresolved. The CDR3 is 13 residues long. Trimming left V 4 bases short and J 4 bases short, with 5 bases between. Germline V gene data show CDR1 as SGHNT and CDR2 as YENEEA.

This clonotype was detected ten times or more. The gene calls are TRBV12-3 or TRBV12-4 and TRBJ2-3; the match to TRBD1 covers 8 bases. The CDR3 is made up of 15 amino acids. Losses at the gene ends were 3 bases for V and 4 bases for J; bases not matched to a gene: 6. This CDR3 is CASSLSQGASDTQYF. CDR3 DNA sequence: TGTGCCAGCAGTTTGAGTCAGGGGGCATCAGATACGCAGTATTTT.

This clonotype was recorded many times. The chain uses TRBV2 and TRBJ1-5; 8 positions agree with TRBD1. The V gene end was trimmed by 2 bases and the J gene end by 0 bases; junction bases not matched to a gene: 3. Germline V lookup: CDR1 SNHLY, CDR2 FYNNEI. The CDR3 runs to 16 residues. The CDR3 loop is CASSELTGDSNQPQHF. CDR3 DNA: TGTGCCAGCAGTGAATTGACAGGGGATAGCAATCAGCCCCAGCATTTT.

This clonotype has a count of ten or more. V is TRBV28 and J is TRBJ2-7, with 7 bases fitting TRBD1. V shed 4 bases and J 3 bases; nucleotides not matched to a gene: 9. The CDR3 covers 15 residues. Germline V lookup: CDR1 MDHEN, CDR2 SYDVKM. CDR3 amino acids: CASSSIRDSRYEQYF. For the CDR3, the DNA is TGTGCCAGCAGTTCCATCCGGGACAGCCGCTACGAGCAGTACTTC. Drawing the rest from reference TRBV28 and TRBJ2-7, the complete variable domain is DVKVTQSSRYLVKRTGEKVFLECVQDMDHENMFWYRQDPGLGLRLIYFSYDVKMKEKGDIPEGYSVSREKKERFSLILESASTNQTSMYLCASSSIRDSRYEQYFGPGTRLTVT.

This clonotype was seen at least ten times. The chain couples TRBV3-1 to TRBJ2-7; 8 nucleotides align to TRBD1. This CDR3 region has 14 residues. Trimming at V came to 3 bases and at J to 7 bases, leaving 8 bases not matched to a gene. Germline assignment: CDR1 LGHDT and CDR2 YNNKEL (reference sequence). For the CDR3, the DNA is TGTGCCAGCAGCCAGTTAGGACAGGGCGAGGAGCAGTACTTC. Translating it yields CASSQLGQGEEQYF.

This clonotype was observed at least ten times. The chain couples TRBV27 to TRBJ2-7, with a weak D call TRBD1 (6 bases). Germline CDR1 reads MNHEY; CDR2 reads SMNVEV (reference sequence). Trimming removed 0 bases at V and 4 bases at J, with 10 bases between. CDR3 length: 14 residues. The CDR3 bases are TGTGCCAGCAGTTTATCGAGAACAGGGTACGAGCAGTACTTC. Translated: CASSLSRTGYEQYF.

V is TRBV11-1 and J is TRBJ2-1; a weak D match, TRBD1 (5 bases). Germline V gene lookup returns CDR1 SGHAT and CDR2 FQDESV (reference sequence). V was trimmed by 1 base and J by 6 bases, leaving 13 bases between them. The CDR3 is 15 residues long. The CDR3 loop is CASSLDNPGPNEQFF. The CDR3 nucleotides are TGTGCCAGCAGCTTAGACAACCCAGGGCCCAATGAGCAGTTCTTC.

Ten or more counts support this clonotype. The J gene is TRBJ1-1, the V gene TRBV2, with a tentative D call TRBD1 (6 bases). Germline CDR1 SNHLY, CDR2 FYNNEI. V lost 2 bases and J lost 0, with 10 bases in between. The CDR3 length is 15 residues. In nucleotides, the CDR3 is TGTGCCAGCAGTGAACAGGGGCCGATGAACACTGAAGCTTTCTTT. This codes for CASSEQGPMNTEAFF.

This chain links TRBV20-1 with TRBJ1-6; the D is unclear. The CDR3 sequence is 15 residues long. V was trimmed by 3 bases and J by 3 bases, leaving 12 bases between them. Germline V gene data show CDR1 as DFQATT and CDR2 as SNEGSKA (reference sequence). Here the CDR3 reads CSARGSGYYNSPLHF. The CDR3 bases are TGCAGTGCTAGGGGGTCGGGCTACTATAATTCACCCCTCCACTTT.

This chain links TRBV19 with TRBJ1-1; D is uncertain. Germline CDR1 LNHDA, CDR2 SQIVND (reference sequence). This CDR3 is 11 amino acids long. V dropped 7 bases and J dropped 1 base, with 4 bases sitting between them. The CDR3 region has the DNA TGTGCCAGTATCAGGAACACTGAAGCTTTCTTT. It specifies CASIRNTEAFF.

This clonotype was detected only a few times. V usage is TRBV4-1 and J usage is TRBJ1-2; 8 positions agree with TRBD1. The length of the CDR3 is 14 residues. J lost 5 bases, V lost 3 bases, and 5 bases had no gene match. The germline gives CDR1 MGHRA, CDR2 YSYEKL. As DNA, the CDR3 is TGCGCCAGCAGCCAGACAGGGGTTCCTTATGGCTACACCTTC. The encoded protein is CASSQTGVPYGYTF.

Remarks on this clonotype: The junction shows a germline mismatch at one end, possibly a read error. The chain is built from TRBV15 and TRBJ1-5, with a weak D call TRBD1 (6 bases). Germline CDR1 and CDR2: LNHNV and YYDKDF (reference sequence). The CDR3 runs 16 residues. The CDR3 DNA follows: TGTGCCACCAGCAGAGCCCCAGGGGAGAGCAATCAGCCCCAGCGTTTT. Its translation: CATSRAPGESNQPQRF.

This clonotype was recorded many times. This chain joins TRBV13 and TRBJ1-1, with a tentative D call TRBD1 (5 bases). V was pared by 5 bases and J by 5 bases, with 15 bases between. The CDR3 has 14 amino acids. Germline values: CDR1 PRHDT, CDR2 FYEKMQ (reference sequence). This chain's CDR3 is CASSLSGTETEAFF. The CDR3 region has the DNA TGTGCCAGCAGCCTCTCCGGGACTGAGACTGAAGCTTTCTTT. The complete variable domain, with remaining parts taken from reference TRBV13 and TRBJ1-1, reads AAGVIQSPRHLIKEKRETATLKCYPIPRHDTVYWYQQGPGQDPQFLISFYEKMQSDKGSIPDRFSAQQFSDYHSELNMSSLELGDSALYFCASSLSGTETEAFFGQGTRLTVV.

J is TRBJ2-4 and V is TRBV3-1, with a weak D call TRBD1 (6 bases). The germline V gene encodes CDR1 LGHDT and CDR2 YNNKEL (reference sequence). The CDR3 sequence is 15 residues long. V gave up 1 base and J gave up 2 bases, with 9 bases separating them. The CDR3 reads CASSQVGASKNIQYF. In nucleotides, the CDR3 is TGTGCCAGCAGCCAAGTGGGGGCGTCCAAAAACATTCAGTACTTC.

The chain employs TRBV12-3 or TRBV12-4 and TRBJ2-2; TRBD2 matches 11 bases. Trimming took 7 bases from V and 7 from J; bases not matched to a gene: 11. The CDR3 loop spans 16 amino acids. The CDR3 here is CASTPTSGIFSGELFF. The CDR3 DNA reads as TGTGCCAGCACCCCGACTAGCGGGATATTTAGCGGGGAGCTGTTTTTT.

The sample holds many counts of this clonotype. This chain joins TRBV7-2 and TRBJ2-5; 12 bases are a match to TRBD2. CDR3 length: 17 residues. The germline gives CDR1 SGHTA, CDR2 FQGNSA. With 5 bases clipped from V and 3 bases from J, the junction kept 10 bases outside the gene matches. DNA of the CDR3: TGTGCCAGCAGCCCCCTTCCTCGACTAGCGGGGGAAGAGACCCAGTACTTC. It codes for CASSPLPRLAGEETQYF.

This clonotype was seen only a few times. This chain uses TRBV10-3 with TRBJ2-3, with 7 bases identical to TRBD2. Germline loops: CDR1 ENHRY, CDR2 SYGVKD. This CDR3 has 18 amino acids. J was trimmed by 7 bases and V by 6 bases; bases with no gene match: 22. DNA of the CDR3: TGTGCCATCAGGGGGAAACGGGAGGAAGGGGATCGTCGGAATACGCAGTATTTT. Its protein product is CAIRGKREEGDRRNTQYF.

The chain employs TRBV11-3 and TRBJ1-2; 9 bases agree with TRBD1. Germline-derived CDR1 and CDR2 are SGHNT and YENEEA. The V segment lost 3 bases and the J segment 6 bases; nucleotides outside the gene matches: 8. The CDR3 has 15 amino acids. CDR3 nucleotides: TGTGCCAGCAGCTTCGCGGGACAGGGCACGCATGGCTACACCTTC. Its protein product is CASSFAGQGTHGYTF.

There are many counts of this clonotype. The chain couples TRBV27 to TRBJ1-5; 9 bases map to TRBD1. J was trimmed by 6 bases and V by 3 bases; bases with no gene match: 6. CDR3 size: 15 residues. Per germline, CDR1 MNHEY and CDR2 SMNVEV (reference sequence). The CDR3 DNA reads as TGTGCCAGCAGTTTGGGACAGGGCTCGAGTCAGCCCCAGCATTTT. Encoded protein: CASSLGQGSSQPQHF.

This clonotype was recorded many times. The chain couples TRBV27 to TRBJ2-3; maybe TRBD2 (6 bases). Germline-derived CDR1 and CDR2 are MNHEY and SMNVEV (reference sequence). Trimming took 6 bases from V and 6 from J, leaving 16 bases between them. The CDR3 is 14 amino acids. CDR3 amino acids: CASSFWSAGDTQYF. CDR3 DNA sequence: TGTGCCAGCAGCTTCTGGTCTGCGGGGGATACGCAGTATTTT.

This clonotype was observed a few times. The chain links TRBV20-1 to TRBJ1-1, with TRBD1 identical over 8 bases. Germline CDR1 reads DFQATT; CDR2 reads SNEGSKA (reference sequence). The CDR3 runs 13 residues. With 7 bases clipped from V and 2 bases from J, the junction kept 6 bases outside the gene matches. DNA for the CDR3: TGCAGTGTATCGGACAGGGCAAACACTGAAGCTTTCTTT. This encodes CSVSDRANTEAFF.

This clonotype was detected many times. The chain is built from TRBV20-1 and TRBJ1-2; D unresolved. The CDR3 loop spans 12 amino acids. Germline V gene lookup returns CDR1 DFQATT and CDR2 SNEGSKA (reference sequence). V was shortened by 1 base and J by 4 bases, with 7 bases between the two germline ends. The CDR3 reads CSARVRSYGYTF. CDR3 bases: TGCAGTGCTAGAGTTCGGAGCTATGGCTACACCTTC.